The entry below describes one T cell receptor beta chain. The target antigen is unknown. These data are taken from a study of T-cell memory formation after mild COVID-19. Findings of the study overall: Detection of some responders pre-infection suggested pre-existing cross-reactive memory T cells participated.

The CDR3 loop spans 14 amino acids. Trimming pared 3 bases from V and 6 bases from J, leaving 14 bases between. CDR1 and CDR2 from the germline V gene are KGHSH and LQKENI. MiXCR, applied by TCRdb to the 5' RACE reads, yields one record per CDR3 protein. The data show 40,000 to 45,000 distinct CDR3 sequences, less than 7.5% seen once. This receptor was identified in a man between 18 and 29 years old who had mild COVID-19 (a few samples of this study predate the infection). Cell type and time point are not known. Sequenced: PBMCs or a T cell subset sorted from them (not recorded which). The V call is TRBV18, the J call TRBJ1-2; D gene uncertain. This CDR3 reads CASSPLSGMHGYTF. Written as DNA, the CDR3 is TGTGCCAGCTCACCCCTTTCCGGGATGCATGGCTACACCTTC.